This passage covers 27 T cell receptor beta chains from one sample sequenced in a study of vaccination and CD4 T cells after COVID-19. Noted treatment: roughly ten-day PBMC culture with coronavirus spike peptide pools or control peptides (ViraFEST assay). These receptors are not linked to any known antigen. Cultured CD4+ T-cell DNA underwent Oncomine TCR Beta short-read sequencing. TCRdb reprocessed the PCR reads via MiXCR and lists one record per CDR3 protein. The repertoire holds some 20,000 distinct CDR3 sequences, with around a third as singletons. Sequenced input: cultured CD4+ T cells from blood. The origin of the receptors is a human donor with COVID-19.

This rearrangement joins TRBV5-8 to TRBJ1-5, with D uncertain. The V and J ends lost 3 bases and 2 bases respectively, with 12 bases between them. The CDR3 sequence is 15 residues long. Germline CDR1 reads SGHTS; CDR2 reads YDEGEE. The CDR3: CASSSTVKGNQPQHF. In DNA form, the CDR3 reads TGTGCCAGCAGCTCCACAGTTAAAGGCAATCAGCCCCAGCATTTT.

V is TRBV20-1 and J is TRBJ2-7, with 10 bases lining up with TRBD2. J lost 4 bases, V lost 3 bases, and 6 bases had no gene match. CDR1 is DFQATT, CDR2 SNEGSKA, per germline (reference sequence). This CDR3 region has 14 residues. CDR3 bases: TGCAGTGCTAGCCGACTAGCGGGTGATTACGAGCAGTACTTC. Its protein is CSASRLAGDYEQYF.

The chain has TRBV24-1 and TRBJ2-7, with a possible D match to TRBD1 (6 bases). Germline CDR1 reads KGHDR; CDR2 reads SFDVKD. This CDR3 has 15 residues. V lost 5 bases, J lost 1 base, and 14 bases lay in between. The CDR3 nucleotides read TGTGCCACCAGTGGACCCGGGACACGATCCTACGAGCAGTACTTC. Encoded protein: CATSGPGTRSYEQYF.

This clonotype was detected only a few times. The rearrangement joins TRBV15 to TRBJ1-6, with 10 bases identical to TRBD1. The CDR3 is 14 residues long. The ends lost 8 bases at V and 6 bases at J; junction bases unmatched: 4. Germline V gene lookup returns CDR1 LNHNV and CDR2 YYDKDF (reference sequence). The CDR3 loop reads CATGGTGANSPLHF. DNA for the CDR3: TGTGCCACCGGGGGGACAGGGGCTAATTCACCCCTCCACTTT.

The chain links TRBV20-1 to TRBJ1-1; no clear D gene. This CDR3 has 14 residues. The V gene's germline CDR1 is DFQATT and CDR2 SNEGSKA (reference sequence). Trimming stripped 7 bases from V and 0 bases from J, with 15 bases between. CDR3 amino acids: CSVPARGMNTEAFF. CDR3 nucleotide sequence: TGCAGTGTCCCAGCGCGAGGGATGAACACTGAAGCTTTCTTT.

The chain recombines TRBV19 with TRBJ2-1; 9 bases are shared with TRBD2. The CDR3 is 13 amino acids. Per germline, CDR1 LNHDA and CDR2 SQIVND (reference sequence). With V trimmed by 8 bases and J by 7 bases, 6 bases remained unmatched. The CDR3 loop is CASLAGSRNEQFF. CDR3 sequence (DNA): TGTGCCAGTCTAGCGGGGTCTCGAAATGAGCAGTTCTTC.

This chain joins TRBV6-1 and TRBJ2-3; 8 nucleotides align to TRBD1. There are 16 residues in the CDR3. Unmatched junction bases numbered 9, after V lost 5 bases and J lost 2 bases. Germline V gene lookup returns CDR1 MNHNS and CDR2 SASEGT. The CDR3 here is CASSPGQGRDTDTQYF. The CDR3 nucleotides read TGTGCCAGCAGTCCCGGACAGGGAAGGGACACAGATACGCAGTATTTT.

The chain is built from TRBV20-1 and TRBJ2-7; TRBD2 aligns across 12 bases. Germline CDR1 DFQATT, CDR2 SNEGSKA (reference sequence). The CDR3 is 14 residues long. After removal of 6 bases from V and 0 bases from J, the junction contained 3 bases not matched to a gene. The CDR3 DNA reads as TGCAGTGCCCAGACTAGCGGGGGCTCCTACGAGCAGTACTTC. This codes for CSAQTSGGSYEQYF.

CDR3 in amino acids: CASSYSRGQPYEQYF. The CDR3 nucleotides are TGTGCCAGCAGTTACAGCAGGGGGCAGCCCTACGAGCAGTACTTC. The chain employs TRBV6-5 and TRBJ2-7; 8 nucleotides agree with TRBD1. The length of the CDR3 is 15 residues. J lost 2 bases, V lost 2 bases, and 5 bases had no gene match. CDR1 and CDR2 (germline): MNHEY, SVGAGI.

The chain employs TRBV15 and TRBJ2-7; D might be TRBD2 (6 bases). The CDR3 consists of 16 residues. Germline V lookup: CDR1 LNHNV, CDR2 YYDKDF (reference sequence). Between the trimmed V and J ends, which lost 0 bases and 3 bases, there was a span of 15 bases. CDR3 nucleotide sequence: TGTGCCACCAGCAGAGATCTTGTGGGGGGAGTCTACGAGCAGTACTTC. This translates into CATSRDLVGGVYEQYF.

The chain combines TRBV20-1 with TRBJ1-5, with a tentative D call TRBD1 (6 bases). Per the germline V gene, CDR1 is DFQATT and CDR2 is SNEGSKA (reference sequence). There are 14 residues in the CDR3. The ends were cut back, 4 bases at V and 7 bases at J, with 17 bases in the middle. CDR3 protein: CSAMGRGPGQPQHF. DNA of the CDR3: TGCAGTGCTATGGGCAGGGGACCCGGGCAGCCCCAGCATTTT.

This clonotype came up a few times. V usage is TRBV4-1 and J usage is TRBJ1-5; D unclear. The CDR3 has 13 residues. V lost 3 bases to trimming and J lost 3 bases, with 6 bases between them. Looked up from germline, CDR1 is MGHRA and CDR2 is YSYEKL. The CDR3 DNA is TGCGCCAGCAGCCAGGGGAACAATCAGCCCCAGCATTTT. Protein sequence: CASSQGNNQPQHF.

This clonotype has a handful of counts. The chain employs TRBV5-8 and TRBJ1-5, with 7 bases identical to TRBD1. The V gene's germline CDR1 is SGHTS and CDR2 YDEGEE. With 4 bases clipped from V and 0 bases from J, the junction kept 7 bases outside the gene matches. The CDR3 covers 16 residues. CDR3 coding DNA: TGTGCCAGCAGCCCAGAGACAGGGTTTAGCAATCAGCCCCAGCATTTT. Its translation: CASSPETGFSNQPQHF.

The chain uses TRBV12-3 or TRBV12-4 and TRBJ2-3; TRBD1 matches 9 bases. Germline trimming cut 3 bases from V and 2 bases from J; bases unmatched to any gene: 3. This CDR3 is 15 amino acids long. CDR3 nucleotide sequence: TGTGCCAGCAGTTTGGGACAGGGACCCACAGATACGCAGTATTTT. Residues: CASSLGQGPTDTQYF.

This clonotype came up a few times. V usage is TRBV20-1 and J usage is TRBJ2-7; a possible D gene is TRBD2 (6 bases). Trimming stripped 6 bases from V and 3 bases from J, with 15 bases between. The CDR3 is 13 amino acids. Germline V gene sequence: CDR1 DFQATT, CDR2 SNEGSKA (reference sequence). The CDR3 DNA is TGCAGTGCGGAGAATTGGAGGGGCTACGAGCAGTACTTC. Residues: CSAENWRGYEQYF.

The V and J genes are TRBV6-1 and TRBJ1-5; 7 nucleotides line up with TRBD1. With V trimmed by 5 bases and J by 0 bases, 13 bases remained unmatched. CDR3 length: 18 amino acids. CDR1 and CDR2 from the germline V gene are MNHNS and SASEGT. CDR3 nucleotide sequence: TGTGCCAGCAGTCAAAAATACGGGACAGTCCTTAGCAATCAGCCCCAGCATTTT. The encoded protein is CASSQKYGTVLSNQPQHF.

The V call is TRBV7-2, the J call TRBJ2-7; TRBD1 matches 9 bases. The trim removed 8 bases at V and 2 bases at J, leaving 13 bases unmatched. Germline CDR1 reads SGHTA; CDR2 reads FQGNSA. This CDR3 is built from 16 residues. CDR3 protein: CASGTSGTGRTYEQYF. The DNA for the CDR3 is TGTGCCAGCGGAACCTCCGGGACAGGGAGAACCTACGAGCAGTACTTC.

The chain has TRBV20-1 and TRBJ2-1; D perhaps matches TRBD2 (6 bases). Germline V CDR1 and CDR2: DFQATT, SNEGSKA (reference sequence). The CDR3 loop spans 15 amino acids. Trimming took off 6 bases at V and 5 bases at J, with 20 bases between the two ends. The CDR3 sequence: CSAPVRGINHNEQFF. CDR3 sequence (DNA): TGCAGTGCCCCCGTCCGCGGGATTAACCACAATGAGCAGTTCTTC.

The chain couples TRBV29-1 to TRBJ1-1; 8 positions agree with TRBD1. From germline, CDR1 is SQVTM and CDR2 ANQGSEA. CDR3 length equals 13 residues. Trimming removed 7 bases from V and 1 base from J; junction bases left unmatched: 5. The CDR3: CSGVQGGNTEAFF. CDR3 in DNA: TGCAGCGGGGTACAGGGGGGGAACACTGAAGCTTTCTTT. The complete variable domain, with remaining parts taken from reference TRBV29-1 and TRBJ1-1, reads SAVISQKPSRDICQRGTSLTIQCQVDSQVTMMFWYRQQPGQSLTLIATANQGSEATYESGFVIDKFPISRPNLTFSTLTVSNMSPEDSSIYLCSGVQGGNTEAFFGQGTRLTVV.

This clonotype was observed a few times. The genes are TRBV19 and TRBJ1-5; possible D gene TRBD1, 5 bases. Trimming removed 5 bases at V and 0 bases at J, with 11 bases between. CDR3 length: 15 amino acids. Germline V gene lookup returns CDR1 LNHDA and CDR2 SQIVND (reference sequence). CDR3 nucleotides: TGTGCCAGTAGTTTTAACCAGGGTAGCAATCAGCCCCAGCATTTT. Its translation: CASSFNQGSNQPQHF.

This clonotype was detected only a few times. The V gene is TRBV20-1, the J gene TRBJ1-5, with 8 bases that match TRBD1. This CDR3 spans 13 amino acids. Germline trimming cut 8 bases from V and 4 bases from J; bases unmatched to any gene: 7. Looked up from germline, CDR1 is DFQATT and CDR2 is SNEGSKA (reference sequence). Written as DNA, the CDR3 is TGCAGTCCGAGACAGGGGCTAAATCAGCCCCAGCATTTT. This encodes CSPRQGLNQPQHF.

The CDR3 loop reads CASSKASGGDTQYF. The CDR3, as DNA: TGTGCCAGCAGCAAGGCTAGCGGGGGAGATACGCAGTATTTT. J is TRBJ2-3 and V is TRBV21-1; the D call of TRBD2 is as the table states it, not checked on the DNA. TRBV21-1 constitutes a pseudogene. This CDR3 spans 14 amino acids.

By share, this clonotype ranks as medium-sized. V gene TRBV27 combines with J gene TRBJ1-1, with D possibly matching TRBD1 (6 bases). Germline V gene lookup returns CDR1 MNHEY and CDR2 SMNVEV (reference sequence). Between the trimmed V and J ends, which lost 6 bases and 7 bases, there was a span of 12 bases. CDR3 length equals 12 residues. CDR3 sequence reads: CASSLGGREAFF. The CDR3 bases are TGTGCCAGCAGCTTAGGGGGTCGTGAAGCTTTCTTT.

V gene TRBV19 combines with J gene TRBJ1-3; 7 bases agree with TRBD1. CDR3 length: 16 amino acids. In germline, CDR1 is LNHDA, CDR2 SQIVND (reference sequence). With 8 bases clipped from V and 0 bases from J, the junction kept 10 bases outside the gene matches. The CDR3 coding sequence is TGTGCCAGTGATCCCCGGGACAGAGCCTCTGGAAACACCATATATTTT. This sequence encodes CASDPRDRASGNTIYF. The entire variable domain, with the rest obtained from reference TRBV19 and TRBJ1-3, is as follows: DGGITQSPKYLFRKEGQNVTLSCEQNLNHDAMYWYRQDPGQGLRLIYYSQIVNDFQKGDIAEGYSVSREKKESFPLTVTSAQKNPTAFYLCASDPRDRASGNTIYFGEGSWLTVV.

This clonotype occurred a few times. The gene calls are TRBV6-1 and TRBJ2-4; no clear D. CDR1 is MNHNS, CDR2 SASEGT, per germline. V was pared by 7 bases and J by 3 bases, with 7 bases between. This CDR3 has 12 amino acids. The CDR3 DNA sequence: TGTGCCAGCACGGTTGACAAAAACATTCAGTACTTC. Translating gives CASTVDKNIQYF.

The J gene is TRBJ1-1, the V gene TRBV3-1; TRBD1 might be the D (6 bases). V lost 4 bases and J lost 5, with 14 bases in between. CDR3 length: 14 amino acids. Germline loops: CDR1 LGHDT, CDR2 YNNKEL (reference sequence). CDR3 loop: CASSPLTGRTEAFF. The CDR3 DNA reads TGTGCCAGCAGCCCGCTTACAGGGCGGACTGAAGCTTTCTTT. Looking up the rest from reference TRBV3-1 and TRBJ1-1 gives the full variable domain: DTAVSQTPKYLVTQMGNDKSIKCEQNLGHDTMYWYKQDSKKFLKIMFSYNNKELIINETVPNRFSPKSPDKAHLNLHINSLELGDSAVYFCASSPLTGRTEAFFGQGTRLTVV.

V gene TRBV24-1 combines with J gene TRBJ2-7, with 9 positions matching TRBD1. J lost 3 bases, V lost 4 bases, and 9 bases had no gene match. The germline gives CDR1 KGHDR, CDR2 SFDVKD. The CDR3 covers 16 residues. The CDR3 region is CATSEKDRGGIYEQYF. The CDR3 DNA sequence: TGTGCCACCAGTGAAAAGGACAGGGGAGGGATCTACGAGCAGTACTTC.